These T cell receptor beta chains were read from a single sample in a study of T cell responses to AZD1222 COVID-19 vaccine. Assay: immunoSEQ multiplex PCR; the TCRdb copy retains only in-frame clones and omits some. The sample yields more than 85,000 clones, roughly 89% seen once. The sample here was peripheral blood, taken 28 days after the second AZD1222 dose. These receptors were taken from an adult who received the AZD1222 COVID-19 vaccine. Each CDR3 is given with its conserved first and last residue. A D gene is named only where the DNA matches it firmly.

V	D	J	CDR3
TRBV7-8	.	TRBJ2-3	CASVRRGSTDTQYF
TRBV7-2	.	TRBJ2-1	CASSFILSINEQFF
TRBV6-5	TRBD2	TRBJ2-1	CASIPLAGGMHEQFF
TRBV7-9	.	TRBJ2-7	CASSRDGNYEQYF
TRBV30	.	TRBJ2-3	CAWSPATDTQYF
TRBV30	.	TRBJ1-4	CAWTSGTSEKLFF
TRBV5-5	.	TRBJ2-5	CASSPGIYGETQYF
TRBV6-6	.	TRBJ1-4	CAAGANEKLFF
TRBV19	.	TRBJ1-3	CASSITALAGNTIYF
TRBV24-1	.	TRBJ2-1	CATEGKESYNEQFF
TRBV6-2/TRBV6-3	TRBD2	TRBJ2-7	CASSGERERGYEQYF
TRBV29-1	TRBD2	TRBJ2-1	CSVDDLAGRYNEQFF
TRBV28	.	TRBJ2-2	CASSPPATGELFF
TRBV30	.	TRBJ1-2	CAWIRLVNYGYTF
TRBV11-2	TRBD2	TRBJ2-3	CASSSWASAGGNSRDTQYF
TRBV21-1	.	TRBJ1-5	CASSKELGQPQHF
TRBV7-9	.	TRBJ1-5	CASSLAVSNQPQHF
TRBV5-1	TRBD2	TRBJ2-1	CASRGLAENEQFF
TRBV30	.	TRBJ1-2	CAWSVELDRNADRSYGYTF
TRBV6-4	.	TRBJ2-3	CASSPRGLDTQYF
TRBV27	.	TRBJ2-1	CASSLYGWVSSYNEQFF
TRBV29-1	.	TRBJ2-1	CSVGTGYNEQFF
TRBV14	.	TRBJ1-4	CASSQDILTGGNEKLFF
TRBV28	.	TRBJ1-1	CASSLPLRGKEAFF
TRBV29-1	.	TRBJ1-5	CSVRDFDQPQHF
TRBV18	TRBD1	TRBJ1-5	CASSPPLTGGGNQPQHF
TRBV11-3	TRBD2	TRBJ2-1	CASSRDSGKNEQFF
TRBV20-1	.	TRBJ2-1	CSASEGDKRFF
TRBV6-5	.	TRBJ2-7	CASSYAGQRNKQYF
TRBV28	.	TRBJ1-6	CASSLSGGPSSYNSPLHF
TRBV9	TRBD2	TRBJ2-2	CASSVEPLAGGGTGELFF
TRBV30	.	TRBJ2-1	CALDRGYNEQFF
TRBV6-5	.	TRBJ1-3	CASRLGTGNTIYF
TRBV28	.	TRBJ1-6	CASSLGDVLDNSPLHF
TRBV11-1	.	TRBJ2-6	CASSPGPGANVLTF
TRBV9	TRBD1	TRBJ2-7	CASTPGTGHREQYF
TRBV9	.	TRBJ2-1	CASSAWRDSEQFF
TRBV11-2	.	TRBJ1-2	CASSSRLTSRLIGYTF
TRBV19	.	TRBJ1-4	CASTAGRFATNEKLFF
TRBV7-2	TRBD1	TRBJ1-4	CASSPGGFNEKLFF
TRBV21-1	.	TRBJ2-1	CASSQSHPSPSYNEQFF
TRBV5-1	.	TRBJ1-1	CASSFPGRNTEAFF
TRBV3-1/TRBV3-2	.	TRBJ1-4	CASSQDMEGCDKLFF
TRBV5-1	TRBD2	TRBJ2-1	CASSLAAGGHNEQFF
TRBV30	.	TRBJ1-6	CAWRPRDSTWGGSPLHF
TRBV6-5	.	TRBJ2-2	CASSHPAENTGELFF
TRBV28	TRBD1	TRBJ1-2	CASSASPGQGNYGYTF
TRBV30	.	TRBJ1-1	CARDSRGTEAFF
TRBV28	TRBD1	TRBJ2-7	CASSSGTEIPYEQYF
TRBV27	TRBD2	TRBJ2-5	CASTPLWTSGSQETQYF
TRBV5-1	.	TRBJ2-7	CASSRGQSSYEQYF
TRBV28	.	TRBJ1-6	CASSLPGSSPLHF